This passage covers 32 T cell receptor beta chains from one sample sequenced in a study of cytomegalovirus exposure and HLA in healthy donors. Using immunoSEQ multiplex PCR, the repertoire was profiled, and TCRdb retains in-frame clones only, with some absent. The repertoire holds under 150,000 clones, with 70% to 90% as singletons. Sequenced: PBMCs. The receptor source for this set is a woman aged 18-29 years in good health and CMV-seropositive.

V and J are TRBV7-6 and TRBJ2-7, with 10 bases identical to TRBD2. Germline lookup yields CDR1 SGHVS and CDR2 FNYEAQ. With 0 bases clipped from V and 1 base from J, the junction kept 6 bases outside the gene matches. The CDR3 totals 17 residues. The CDR3 nucleotides are TGTGCCAGCAGCTTAGCCGATTTAGCGGGAGGTTCCTACGAGCAGTACTTC. The encoded protein is CASSLADLAGGSYEQYF.

The rearrangement uses TRBV23-1 and TRBJ2-2; D is uncertain. TRBV23-1 is designated an ORF whose function remains uncertain. V was shortened by 1 base and J by 5 bases, with 14 bases between the two germline ends. CDR3 length equals 16 residues. Written as DNA, the CDR3 is TGCGCCAGCAGTCAATGCCGGAGCGAGAGAACCGGGGAGCTGTTTTTT. Protein sequence: CASSQCRSERTGELFF.

This rearrangement joins TRBV6-6 to TRBJ1-2; TRBD1 is a possible D gene (6 bases). In germline, CDR1 is MNHNY, CDR2 SVGAGI (reference sequence). V was shortened by 6 bases and J by 4 bases, with 18 bases between the two germline ends. CDR3 length: 15 amino acids. CDR3: CASRGDIRVSYGYTF. CDR3 nucleotide sequence: TGTGCCAGCAGGGGGGACATAAGGGTGAGCTATGGCTACACCTTC.

This clone was detected a few times. The J gene is TRBJ1-1, the V gene TRBV19; D is uncertain. The CDR3 length is 15 residues. In germline, CDR1 is LNHDA, CDR2 SQIVND (reference sequence). With 7 bases removed from V and 0 bases from J, the gap between germline ends came to 15 bases. The CDR3 reads CASKAGVEMNTEAFF. CDR3 bases: TGTGCCAGTAAGGCAGGCGTCGAGATGAACACTGAAGCTTTCTTT.

The chain carries TRBV19 and TRBJ2-5, with D tentatively TRBD2 (6 bases). Trimming left V 4 bases short and J 5 bases short, with 17 bases between. Germline V lookup: CDR1 LNHDA, CDR2 SQIVND (reference sequence). The CDR3 has 15 residues. The CDR3 DNA follows: TGTGCCAGTAGTAGGCCTAGCGACGTTTTGGAGACCCAGTACTTC. Protein: CASSRPSDVLETQYF.

The gene calls are TRBV9 and TRBJ1-1; 12 bases fit TRBD1. Trimming took 0 bases from V and 0 from J; bases not matched to a gene: 0. Germline-derived CDR1 and CDR2 are SGDLS and YYNGEE. The CDR3 spans 16 residues. The CDR3 here is CASSVGDRGLNTEAFF. For the CDR3, the DNA is TGTGCCAGCAGCGTAGGGGACAGGGGGCTGAACACTGAAGCTTTCTTT.

On this clone: No DNA is shown, since the ends of the CDR3 on it are uncertain; the CDR3 is the one TCRdb lists. This chain links TRBV6-1 with TRBJ2-3; the DNA was not used to check the table's D call, TRBD2. Ends included, the CDR3 has 13 residues. The germline V gene has CDR1 MNHNS and CDR2 SASEGT. The CDR3 loop reads CASSWGAGTSGYF.

The chain uses TRBV5-1 and TRBJ2-1; TRBD2 matches at 10 bases. Germline CDR1 reads SGHRS; CDR2 reads YFSETQ. The CDR3 has 18 amino acids. Trimming removed 5 bases from V and 1 base from J; junction bases left unmatched: 12. The CDR3 bases are TGCGCCAGCAGACGCGGGGCTAGCGGGAGTATTTCCTACAATGAGCAGTTCTTC. This gives the protein CASRRGASGSISYNEQFF.

The V and J genes are TRBV5-1 and TRBJ1-1, with 7 bases that match TRBD1. The CDR3 consists of 16 residues. Looked up from germline, CDR1 is SGHRS and CDR2 is YFSETQ. After removal of 3 bases from V and 2 bases from J, the junction contained 10 bases not matched to a gene. The CDR3, as DNA: TGCGCCAGCAGCTCATCTCCGGGACAGTCTAACACTGAAGCTTTCTTT. It encodes CASSSSPGQSNTEAFF.

The table lists this clone with a count of one. This chain links TRBV20-1 with TRBJ2-1, with TRBD1 identical over 8 bases. Germline CDR1 reads DFQATT; CDR2 reads SNEGSKA (reference sequence). CDR3 length: 11 residues. J gave up 14 bases and V 6 bases, and 9 bases lay outside the gene matches. The CDR3 nucleotides are TGCAGTGCCCCATATGGGACAGGAGAGTTCTTC. As protein: CSAPYGTGEFF.

This clone was observed once. The chain couples TRBV19 to TRBJ1-6; D remains ambiguous. The CDR3 is 14 amino acids. The V gene's germline CDR1 is LNHDA and CDR2 SQIVND (reference sequence). V was cut by 1 base and J by 7 bases, with 8 bases left in between. As DNA, the CDR3 is TGTGCCAGTAGTATAGGCGGTGAGAATTCACCCCTCCACTTT. This translates into CASSIGGENSPLHF.

The chain combines TRBV27 with TRBJ2-7; no clear D gene. Trimming shortened V by 8 bases and J by 4 bases, and 21 bases separated the two germline ends. CDR3 length: 15 residues. CDR1 is MNHEY and CDR2 is SMNVEV in the germline V gene (reference sequence). CDR3 protein: CASSTTQLELYEQYF. The CDR3 nucleotides read TGTGCCAGCTCCACGACTCAACTGGAACTTTACGAGCAGTACTTC.

The chain carries TRBV13 and TRBJ1-1; D might be TRBD1 (6 bases). Trimming removed 5 bases from V and 7 bases from J, with 17 bases in between. CDR1 and CDR2 (germline): PRHDT, FYEKMQ (reference sequence). The CDR3 consists of 14 residues. The CDR3 DNA reads TGTGCCAGCAGCCTATCTAGGACAGCGCGTGAAGCTTTCTTT. Its protein product is CASSLSRTAREAFF.

This clone occurred once. The chain is built from TRBV18 and TRBJ1-5, with 7 bases lining up with TRBD1. With V trimmed by 5 bases and J by 4 bases, 5 bases remained unmatched. The germline gives CDR1 KGHSH, CDR2 LQKENI. The CDR3 runs 14 residues. The CDR3 sequence: CASSSTGANQPQHF. The CDR3 bases are TGTGCCAGCTCATCTACAGGGGCAAATCAGCCCCAGCATTTT.

This clone is a singleton in its sample. The chain recombines TRBV5-1 with TRBJ2-2, with 8 positions matching TRBD1. The CDR3 covers 16 residues. V lost 5 bases and J lost 5; bases outside the gene matches: 11. Germline CDR1 SGHRS, CDR2 YFSETQ. CDR3 nucleotide sequence: TGCGCCAGCAGTATCGCGAAGACAGGGGTGACCGGGGAGCTGTTTTTT. Amino acids: CASSIAKTGVTGELFF.

This clone was observed a single time. The genes are TRBV19 and TRBJ1-6; the D gene is possibly TRBD1 (6 bases). The CDR3 extends over 15 amino acids. Trimming cost V 2 bases and J 12 bases, with 17 bases left between them. The germline gives CDR1 LNHDA, CDR2 SQIVND (reference sequence). As DNA, the CDR3 is TGTGCCAGTAGTATACGGGACACCACCCCCTTACCCCTCCACTTT. Its protein is CASSIRDTTPLPLHF.

The CDR3 is CASSLLGNTEAFF. The CDR3, as DNA: TGTGCCAGCAGTTTATTGGGCAACACTGAAGCTTTCTTT. The V and J genes are TRBV27 and TRBJ1-1; D is undetermined. The CDR3 runs 13 residues. Germline V gene data show CDR1 as MNHEY and CDR2 as SMNVEV (reference sequence). The V gene lost 1 base and the J gene lost 2 bases, with 5 bases spanning the gap.

V usage is TRBV5-1 and J usage is TRBJ2-5; 9 nucleotides agree with TRBD1. V dropped 4 bases and J dropped 5; count of bases not matched to a gene: 9. CDR1 is SGHRS and CDR2 is YFSETQ in the germline V gene. The CDR3 covers 15 residues. The CDR3 region has the DNA TGCGCCAGCAGCGTGGTTACAGGGGGCAGGGAGACCCAGTACTTC. It is translated as CASSVVTGGRETQYF. Filled out from reference TRBV5-1 and TRBJ2-5, the complete variable domain reads KAGVTQTPRYLIKTRGQQVTLSCSPISGHRSVSWYQQTPGQGLQFLFEYFSETQRNKGNFPGRFSGRQFSNSRSEMNVSTLELGDSALYLCASSVVTGGRETQYFGPGTRLLVL.

The chain has TRBV30 and TRBJ2-7; TRBD2 aligns across 10 bases. The CDR3 consists of 16 residues. CDR1 is GTSNPN, CDR2 SVGIG, per germline (reference sequence). V lost 0 bases, J lost 0 bases, and 5 bases stayed unmatched. The DNA for the CDR3 is TGTGCCTGGAGTGTGGGTAGCGGGGGGCCCTCCTACGAGCAGTACTTC. This encodes CAWSVGSGGPSYEQYF. Based on the CDR3 plus reference TRBV30 and TRBJ2-7, the full variable domain is SQTIHQWPATLVQPVGSPLSLECTVEGTSNPNLYWYRQAAGRGLQLLFYSVGIGQISSEVPQNLSASRPQDRQFILSSKKLLLSDSGFYLCAWSVGSGGPSYEQYFGPGTRLTVT.

The V call is TRBV9, the J call TRBJ2-1, with TRBD2 identical over 11 bases. Trimming at V came to 0 bases and at J to 4 bases, leaving 3 bases not matched to a gene. The V gene's germline CDR1 is SGDLS and CDR2 YYNGEE. The CDR3 totals 16 residues. The CDR3 nucleotides read TGTGCCAGCAGCGTAGTGACTAGCGGGGCGTACAATGAGCAGTTCTTC. Its protein is CASSVVTSGAYNEQFF. The whole variable domain, filled in from reference TRBV9 and TRBJ2-1, reads DSGVTQTPKHLITATGQRVTLRCSPRSGDLSVYWYQQSLDQGLQFLIQYYNGEERAKGNILERFSAQQFPDLHSELNLSSLELGDSALYFCASSVVTSGAYNEQFFGPGTRLTVL.

This chain connects TRBV15 to TRBJ2-7; D may be TRBD1 (6 bases). The ends were cut back, 1 base at V and 0 bases at J, with 10 bases in the middle. This CDR3 has 15 amino acids. Germline CDR1 LNHNV, CDR2 YYDKDF (reference sequence). The CDR3 sequence is CATSRGQANSYEQYF. Here the CDR3 DNA reads TGTGCCACCAGCAGAGGACAGGCTAACTCCTACGAGCAGTACTTC.

The rearrangement joins TRBV27 to TRBJ2-1; TRBD2 agrees at 15 bases. With 5 bases clipped from V and 7 bases from J, the junction kept 9 bases outside the gene matches. Per germline, CDR1 MNHEY and CDR2 SMNVEV (reference sequence). The CDR3 loop spans 17 amino acids. The CDR3 loop reads CASSLRTSGRAWNEQFF. CDR3 in DNA: TGTGCCAGCAGTCTCCGGACTAGCGGGAGGGCCTGGAATGAGCAGTTCTTC.

The V call is TRBV6-6, the J call TRBJ1-2; a weak D match, TRBD1 (5 bases). The germline V gene has CDR1 MNHNY and CDR2 SVGAGI (reference sequence). V gave up 8 bases and J gave up 3 bases, with 16 bases separating them. This CDR3 is built from 14 residues. CDR3 sequence (DNA): TGTGCCAGCCTCCAGTACGGACAACACTATGGCTACACCTTC. Protein sequence: CASLQYGQHYGYTF.

The J gene is TRBJ2-3, the V gene TRBV30; TRBD2 matches at 14 bases. This CDR3 region has 17 residues. Germline V gene sequence: CDR1 GTSNPN, CDR2 SVGIG (reference sequence). With V trimmed by 1 base and J by 5 bases, 8 bases remained unmatched. The DNA of the CDR3 is TGTGCCTGGAGTGGCGCCCGGACTAGCGGGGGGTTAGATACGCAGTATTTT. Protein sequence: CAWSGARTSGGLDTQYF.

This clone was seen a handful of times. V gene TRBV4-3 combines with J gene TRBJ1-2; tentatively, D is TRBD1 (6 bases). Looked up from germline, CDR1 is LGHNA and CDR2 is YSLEER. This CDR3 region has 15 residues. Trimming removed 0 bases at V and 5 bases at J, with 13 bases between. CDR3 in amino acids: CASSQDLGAQYGYTF. The CDR3 nucleotides read TGCGCCAGCAGCCAAGACCTGGGGGCGCAATATGGCTACACCTTC.

In its sample, this clone was seen a few times. The genes are TRBV2 and TRBJ1-1; D is perhaps TRBD1 (5 bases). Germline lookup yields CDR1 SNHLY and CDR2 FYNNEI. The CDR3 covers 13 residues. Trimming stripped 8 bases from V and 0 bases from J, with 10 bases between. CDR3: CASSTAMNTEAFF. CDR3 sequence (DNA): TGTGCCAGCTCGACAGCCATGAACACTGAAGCTTTCTTT. The full variable domain, completed using reference TRBV2 and TRBJ1-1, is EPEVTQTPSHQVTQMGQEVILRCVPISNHLYFYWYRQILGQKVEFLVSFYNNEISEKSEIFDDQFSVERPDGSNFTLKIRSTKLEDSAMYFCASSTAMNTEAFFGQGTRLTVV.

The CDR3 loop is CKGEGHTEAFF. The CDR3 bases are TGCAAGGGGGAGGGACACACTGAAGCTTTCTTT. The chain employs TRBV20-1 and TRBJ1-1, with D possibly TRBD1 on 6 matching bases. The CDR3 contains 11 residues. The germline gives CDR1 DFQATT, CDR2 SNEGSKA (reference sequence).

This clone occurred a few times. The chain is built from TRBV4-1 and TRBJ1-2; D is unclear. The germline V gene encodes CDR1 MGHRA and CDR2 YSYEKL. V lost 0 bases, J lost 4 bases, and 12 bases lay in between. This CDR3 spans 15 amino acids. The CDR3 protein is CASSQDLTYTYGYTF. The CDR3 DNA reads as TGCGCCAGCAGCCAAGATTTGACTTATACCTATGGCTACACCTTC.

This chain uses TRBV19 with TRBJ1-1; 7 bases are shared with TRBD1. V shed 3 bases and J 4 bases; nucleotides not matched to a gene: 8. The CDR3 totals 15 residues. Germline lookup yields CDR1 LNHDA and CDR2 SQIVND (reference sequence). Written as DNA, the CDR3 is TGTGCCAGTAGTATGGGACAGTCCGGGCGCACTGAAGCTTTCTTT. Translation: CASSMGQSGRTEAFF.

V gene TRBV29-1 combines with J gene TRBJ2-1; 7 bases are a match to TRBD1. The CDR3 runs 14 residues. Germline V CDR1 and CDR2: SQVTM, ANQGSEA. The CDR3 nucleotides are TGCGCCCTAATAACGACAGGGTATATGGATGAGCAGTTCTTC. This encodes CALITTGYMDEQFF.

The V and J genes are TRBV9 and TRBJ2-1, with 8 bases fitting TRBD2. Germline-derived CDR1 and CDR2 are SGDLS and YYNGEE. V lost 0 bases and J lost 4; bases outside the gene matches: 12. The CDR3 covers 18 residues. CDR3 loop: CASSVGGLGTLIYNEQFF. The CDR3 DNA reads as TGTGCCAGCAGCGTAGGGGGACTAGGGACGTTGATTTACAATGAGCAGTTCTTC.

J is TRBJ1-1 and V is TRBV6-6; no reliable D call. The CDR3 loop spans 14 amino acids. The germline CDR1 and CDR2 sequences are MNHNY and SVGAGI (reference sequence). V was shortened by 2 bases and J by 4 bases, with 11 bases between the two germline ends. The CDR3 coding sequence is TGTGCCAGCAGTTACACCCGGGATACCACTGAAGCTTTCTTT. It is translated as CASSYTRDTTEAFF.